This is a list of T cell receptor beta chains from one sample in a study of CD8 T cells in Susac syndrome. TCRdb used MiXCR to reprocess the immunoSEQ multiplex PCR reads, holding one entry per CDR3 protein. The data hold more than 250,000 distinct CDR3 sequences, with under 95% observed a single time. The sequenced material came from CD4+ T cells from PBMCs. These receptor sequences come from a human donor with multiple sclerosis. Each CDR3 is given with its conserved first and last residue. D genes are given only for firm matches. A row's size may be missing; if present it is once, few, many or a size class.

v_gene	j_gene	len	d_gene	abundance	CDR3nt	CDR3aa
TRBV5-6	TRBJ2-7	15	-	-	TGTGCCAGCAGCTTAGCACCCCCGAGACAGTACGAGCAGTACTTC	CASSLAPPRQYEQYF
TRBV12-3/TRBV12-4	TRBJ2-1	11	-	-	TGTGCCAGCAGTTTATTGACGGAGCAGTTCTTC	CASSLLTEQFF
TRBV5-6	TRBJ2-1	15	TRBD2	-	TGTGCCAGCAGTTATGCGGGACTAGCCTACAATGAGCAGTTCTTC	CASSYAGLAYNEQFF
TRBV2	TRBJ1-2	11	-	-	TGTGCCAGCAGTGAAGCGAGTCGAAACACCTTC	CASSEASRNTF
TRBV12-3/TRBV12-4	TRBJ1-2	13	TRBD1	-	TGTGCCAGCAGTTTGGGGACAGGGTTCGGCTACACCTTC	CASSLGTGFGYTF
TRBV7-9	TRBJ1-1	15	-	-	TGTGCCAGCAGAGTCCTATCGAGTATGAACACTGAAGCTTTCTTT	CASRVLSSMNTEAFF
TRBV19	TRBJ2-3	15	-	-	TGTGCCAGTAGTATAGCGCCAGGGAGTGCAGATACGCAGTATTTT	CASSIAPGSADTQYF
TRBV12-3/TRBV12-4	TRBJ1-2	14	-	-	TGTGCCAGCAGTTCCTTCGGTCCTCGTTATGGCTACACCTTC	CASSSFGPRYGYTF
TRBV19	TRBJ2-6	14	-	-	TGTGCCAGTAGAGGCGATACTGGGGCCAACGTCCTGACTTTC	CASRGDTGANVLTF
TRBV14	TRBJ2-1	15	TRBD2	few	TGTGCCAGCAGCCAAGTTCAACTAGCGTACAATGAGCAGTTCTTC	CASSQVQLAYNEQFF
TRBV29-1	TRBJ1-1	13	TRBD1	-	TGCAGCGCTTCGACAGGGGGCAACACTGAAGCTTTCTTT	CSASTGGNTEAFF
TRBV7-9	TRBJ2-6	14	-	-	TGTGCCAGCATCTGGGGCTCTGGGGCCAACGTCCTGACTTTC	CASIWGSGANVLTF
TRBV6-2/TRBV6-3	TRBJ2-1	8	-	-	TGTGCTAATAATGAGCAGTTCTTC	CANNEQFF
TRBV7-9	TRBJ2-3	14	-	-	TGTGCCAGCAGTCCGTCGGGGGCGAGAGATACGCAGTATTTT	CASSPSGARDTQYF
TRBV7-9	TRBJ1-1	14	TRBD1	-	TGTGCCAGCAGCTATGGAAACAGGGGAACTGAAGCTTTCTTT	CASSYGNRGTEAFF
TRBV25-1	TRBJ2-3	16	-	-	TGTGCCAGCAGGCCCGACAGGGAGGGTGTCGTAGATACGCAGTATTTT	CASRPDREGVVDTQYF
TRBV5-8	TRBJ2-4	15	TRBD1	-	TGTGCCAGCAGCTTGGTGAGGACAGGGAAAAACATTCAGTACTTC	CASSLVRTGKNIQYF
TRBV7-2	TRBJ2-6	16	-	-	TGTGCCAGCAGCTCTGCGCCCTTCTCTGGGGCCAACGTCCTGACTTTC	CASSSAPFSGANVLTF
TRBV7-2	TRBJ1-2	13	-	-	TGTGCCAGCAGCAATTACTGGCAGGATGGCTACACCTTC	CASSNYWQDGYTF
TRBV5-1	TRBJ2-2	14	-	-	TGCGCCAGCAGCTTGGGTCTTGGCATCGGGGAGCTGTTTTTT	CASSLGLGIGELFF
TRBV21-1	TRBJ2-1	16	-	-	-	CASSKVARGSYNEQFF
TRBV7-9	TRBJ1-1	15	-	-	TGTGCCAGCAGCTTAAGTGAGAATTCGAGCACTGAAGCTTTCTTT	CASSLSENSSTEAFF
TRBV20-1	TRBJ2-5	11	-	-	TGCAGTGGTGGCACCCAAGAGACCCAGTACTTC	CSGGTQETQYF
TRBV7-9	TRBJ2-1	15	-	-	TGTGCCAGCAGCTCAGGTGGACTCAGGAGGGATGAGCAGTTCTTC	CASSSGGLRRDEQFF
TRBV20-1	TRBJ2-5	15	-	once	TGCAGTGCTCCCGACAGGTTGACCCCTCAAGAGACCCAGTACTTC	CSAPDRLTPQETQYF
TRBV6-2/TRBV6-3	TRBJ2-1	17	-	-	TGTGCCAGCAGTCCCCCAGGGCAGGGGCCCACCTACAATGAGCAGTTCTTC	CASSPPGQGPTYNEQFF
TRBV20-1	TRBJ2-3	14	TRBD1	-	TGCAGTGCTATTTCTCAGGGGGCCACAGATACGCAGTATTTT	CSAISQGATDTQYF
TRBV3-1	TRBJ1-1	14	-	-	TGTGCCAGCAGCCCAATGGGGGAGAACACTGAAGCTTTCTTT	CASSPMGENTEAFF
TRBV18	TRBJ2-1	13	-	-	TGTGCCAGCTCACCCCGACTTAACAATGAGCAGTTCTTC	CASSPRLNNEQFF
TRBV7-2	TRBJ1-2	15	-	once	TGTGCCAGCAGCTTAGTTATGACGGATCACTATGGCTACACCTTC	CASSLVMTDHYGYTF
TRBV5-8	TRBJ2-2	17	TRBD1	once	TGTGCCAGCAGCTTGAGCAGGGGGTATCCGTACATCGGGGAGCTGTTTTTT	CASSLSRGYPYIGELFF
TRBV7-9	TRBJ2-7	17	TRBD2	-	TGTGCCAGCAGCTTAGATTGGGTGACTAGCGGGAGATACGAGCAGTACTTC	CASSLDWVTSGRYEQYF
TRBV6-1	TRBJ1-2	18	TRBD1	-	TGTGCCAGCACCCGATCGACAGGGGGCAAGTTCTTTAACTATGGCTACACCTTC	CASTRSTGGKFFNYGYTF
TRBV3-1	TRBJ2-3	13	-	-	TGTGCCACCTTGCGGGCCGGCACAGATACGCAGTATTTT	CATLRAGTDTQYF
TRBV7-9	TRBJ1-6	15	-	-	TGTGCCAGCAGCTCTGGACACCGGATGGGGTCACCCCTCCACTTT	CASSSGHRMGSPLHF
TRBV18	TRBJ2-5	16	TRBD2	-	TGTGCCAGCTCACCACTGGGACTAGCGACACAAGAGACCCAGTACTTC	CASSPLGLATQETQYF
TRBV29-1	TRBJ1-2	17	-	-	TGCAGCGCCAGAGTGGGGGCAGGTGACCTCCCTAGCTATGGCTACACCTTC	CSARVGAGDLPSYGYTF
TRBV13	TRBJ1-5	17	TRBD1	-	TGTGCCAGCAGCCGAAGAAGACTTGACAGGGATGGACAGCCCCAGCATTTT	CASSRRRLDRDGQPQHF
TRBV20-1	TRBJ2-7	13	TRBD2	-	TGCAGTGCCCCTAGCGGGGGGGCCTACGAGCAGTACTTC	CSAPSGGAYEQYF
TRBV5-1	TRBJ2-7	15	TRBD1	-	TGCGCCAGCAGCAAAGACAGGGGCGAATCCTACGAGCAGTACTTC	CASSKDRGESYEQYF
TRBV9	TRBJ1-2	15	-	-	TGTGCCAGCAGCGTAGTCGCTAGCGCCGATTATGGCTACACCTTC	CASSVVASADYGYTF
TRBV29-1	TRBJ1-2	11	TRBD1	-	TGCAGCGCAGGGGGCGACTATGGCTACACCTTC	CSAGGDYGYTF
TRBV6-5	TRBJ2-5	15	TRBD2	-	TGTGCCAGCAGCCGTAGCGGGAGGCCCCAAGGGACCCAGTACTTC	CASSRSGRPQGTQYF
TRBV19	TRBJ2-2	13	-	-	TGTGCCAGTAGTGACAAGTACACCGGGGAGCTGTTTTTT	CASSDKYTGELFF
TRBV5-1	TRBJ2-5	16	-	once	TGCGCCAGCAGCCGTTCGGGCAGGTCGTACCAAGAGACCCAGTACTTC	CASSRSGRSYQETQYF